This is a list of T cell receptor beta chains from one sample in a study of T cell repertoires in cytomegalovirus infection. TCRdb itself ran the reads through MiXCR, one entry per CDR3 protein. The table shows around 430,000 distinct CDR3 sequences, with roughly 46% occurring only once. These receptors' targets are unknown. This material consisted of cultured PBMCs, taken from culture after CMV antigen stimulation. These receptors were taken from a human donor in good health (CMV status not recorded). Some clones in this sample may be carry-over from other donors' samples. Both conserved end residues are part of each CDR3. D genes are given only for firm matches. Clone size is given for some rows only: seen once, a few or many times, or a class if the clone is expanded.

CASSRSVGPSGNTIYF	TGTGCCAGCAGTCGCTCGGTCGGTCCCTCTGGAAACACCATATATTTT	TRBV28	.	TRBJ1-3	.
CAIRDTTQETQYF	TGTGCCATCCGGGACACAACGCAAGAGACCCAGTACTTC	TRBV10-3	.	TRBJ2-5	few
CSAPEGNNSPLHF	TGCAGTGCCCCCGAAGGCAATAATTCACCCCTCCACTTT	TRBV20-1	.	TRBJ1-6	.
CASRRQGVNEQFF	TGTGCCAGCAGGCGACAGGGAGTCAATGAGCAGTTCTTC	TRBV7-2	TRBD1	TRBJ2-1	.
CASSQERAVDTQYF	TGTGCCAGCAGCCAGGAGAGGGCGGTAGATACGCAGTATTTT	TRBV7-2	.	TRBJ2-3	.
CASSQALDSDGYTF	TGTGCCAGCAGCCAGGCCTTGGACAGTGATGGCTACACCTTC	TRBV4-2	.	TRBJ1-2	.
CASSSTGLDTEAFF	TGTGCCAGCAGTTCGACAGGGCTGGACACTGAAGCTTTCTTT	TRBV7-9	TRBD1	TRBJ1-1	.
CASSSYSGQPQHF	TGTGCCAGCAGCTCATATTCCGGTCAGCCCCAGCATTTT	TRBV7-2	.	TRBJ1-5	many
CASSPTGAPQKLFF	TGTGCCAGCAGCCCAACAGGGGCCCCCCAAAAACTGTTTTTT	TRBV7-4	TRBD1	TRBJ1-4	.
CASSLTLWSGGSSTDTQYF	TGTGCCAGCAGCTTAACTCTCTGGAGCGGGGGGTCTAGCACAGATACGCAGTATTTT	TRBV7-2	TRBD2	TRBJ2-3	few
CASSFPLGGGNEKLFF	TGTGCCAGCAGTTTTCCCCTCGGGGGCGGTAATGAAAAACTGTTTTTT	TRBV28	.	TRBJ1-4	few
CASSLPGLYNEQFF	TGTGCCAGCAGCTTACCCGGACTCTACAATGAGCAGTTCTTC	TRBV11-2	.	TRBJ2-1	few
CASSFLGSKQETQYF	TGTGCCAGCAGCTTTCTCGGGTCGAAACAAGAGACCCAGTACTTC	TRBV7-6	.	TRBJ2-5	.
CASSQDQRGGSYNEQFF	TGTGCCAGCAGCCAAGATCAGCGGGGGGGCTCCTACAATGAGCAGTTCTTC	TRBV4-2	TRBD2	TRBJ2-1	.
CASSEFVGSYEQYF	TGTGCCAGCAGTGAGTTCGTGGGGTCCTACGAGCAGTACTTC	TRBV28	.	TRBJ2-7	.
CASSLEQTGELFF	TGTGCCAGCAGCTTAGAGCAAACCGGGGAGCTGTTTTTT	TRBV7-2	.	TRBJ2-2	many
CASSLKFRDLPGSYNSPLHF	TGTGCCAGCAGTTTAAAATTTAGGGACCTCCCGGGCTCCTATAATTCACCCCTCCACTTT	TRBV27	.	TRBJ1-6	.
CSARGGPAGIDEQFF	TGCAGTGCTAGAGGGGGGCCAGCGGGGATCGATGAGCAGTTCTTC	TRBV20-1	.	TRBJ2-1	.
CAWSVHPGPGGELFF	TGTGCCTGGAGTGTACATCCGGGCCCCGGCGGGGAGCTGTTTTTT	TRBV30	.	TRBJ2-2	.
CASSADVMNTEAFF	TGTGCCAGCAGCGCCGACGTGATGAACACTGAAGCTTTCTTT	TRBV7-6	.	TRBJ1-1	many
CASSVVGGVDETQYF	TGTGCCAGCAGCGTAGTAGGTGGTGTCGACGAGACCCAGTACTTC	TRBV7-6	.	TRBJ2-5	.
CASSNFGRLNQPQHF	TGTGCCAGTAGTAATTTCGGGCGGCTAAATCAGCCCCAGCATTTT	TRBV19	.	TRBJ1-5	.
CASSFGQGLFEQYF	TGTGCCAGCAGTTTTGGACAGGGGTTATTCGAGCAGTACTTC	TRBV27	TRBD1	TRBJ2-7	.
CASRKQGADLQFF	TGTGCCAGCAGGAAACAGGGGGCGGACCTGCAGTTCTTC	TRBV12-3/TRBV12-4	TRBD1	TRBJ2-1	few